This TCR beta chain was found in a study of technical replicates of blood from a few donors. The table came from immunoSEQ multiplex PCR; TCRdb's copy has only in-frame clones and leaves some out. The sample holds some 58,000 clones, 94% seen once. This CDR3 region has 18 residues. V was pared by 5 bases and J by 2 bases, with 25 bases between. Germline V lookup: CDR1 MDHEN, CDR2 SYDVKM. This sequence joins TRBV28 and TRBJ2-7, with D perhaps matching TRBD1 (6 bases). The sequenced material came from T cells isolated from PBMCs. The sequence came from a human donor in good health. The DNA for the CDR3 is TGTGCCAGCAGTCTCCAGACAGGCGAAATAGTATATACCTACGAGCAGTACTTC. This translates into CASSLQTGEIVYTYEQYF.